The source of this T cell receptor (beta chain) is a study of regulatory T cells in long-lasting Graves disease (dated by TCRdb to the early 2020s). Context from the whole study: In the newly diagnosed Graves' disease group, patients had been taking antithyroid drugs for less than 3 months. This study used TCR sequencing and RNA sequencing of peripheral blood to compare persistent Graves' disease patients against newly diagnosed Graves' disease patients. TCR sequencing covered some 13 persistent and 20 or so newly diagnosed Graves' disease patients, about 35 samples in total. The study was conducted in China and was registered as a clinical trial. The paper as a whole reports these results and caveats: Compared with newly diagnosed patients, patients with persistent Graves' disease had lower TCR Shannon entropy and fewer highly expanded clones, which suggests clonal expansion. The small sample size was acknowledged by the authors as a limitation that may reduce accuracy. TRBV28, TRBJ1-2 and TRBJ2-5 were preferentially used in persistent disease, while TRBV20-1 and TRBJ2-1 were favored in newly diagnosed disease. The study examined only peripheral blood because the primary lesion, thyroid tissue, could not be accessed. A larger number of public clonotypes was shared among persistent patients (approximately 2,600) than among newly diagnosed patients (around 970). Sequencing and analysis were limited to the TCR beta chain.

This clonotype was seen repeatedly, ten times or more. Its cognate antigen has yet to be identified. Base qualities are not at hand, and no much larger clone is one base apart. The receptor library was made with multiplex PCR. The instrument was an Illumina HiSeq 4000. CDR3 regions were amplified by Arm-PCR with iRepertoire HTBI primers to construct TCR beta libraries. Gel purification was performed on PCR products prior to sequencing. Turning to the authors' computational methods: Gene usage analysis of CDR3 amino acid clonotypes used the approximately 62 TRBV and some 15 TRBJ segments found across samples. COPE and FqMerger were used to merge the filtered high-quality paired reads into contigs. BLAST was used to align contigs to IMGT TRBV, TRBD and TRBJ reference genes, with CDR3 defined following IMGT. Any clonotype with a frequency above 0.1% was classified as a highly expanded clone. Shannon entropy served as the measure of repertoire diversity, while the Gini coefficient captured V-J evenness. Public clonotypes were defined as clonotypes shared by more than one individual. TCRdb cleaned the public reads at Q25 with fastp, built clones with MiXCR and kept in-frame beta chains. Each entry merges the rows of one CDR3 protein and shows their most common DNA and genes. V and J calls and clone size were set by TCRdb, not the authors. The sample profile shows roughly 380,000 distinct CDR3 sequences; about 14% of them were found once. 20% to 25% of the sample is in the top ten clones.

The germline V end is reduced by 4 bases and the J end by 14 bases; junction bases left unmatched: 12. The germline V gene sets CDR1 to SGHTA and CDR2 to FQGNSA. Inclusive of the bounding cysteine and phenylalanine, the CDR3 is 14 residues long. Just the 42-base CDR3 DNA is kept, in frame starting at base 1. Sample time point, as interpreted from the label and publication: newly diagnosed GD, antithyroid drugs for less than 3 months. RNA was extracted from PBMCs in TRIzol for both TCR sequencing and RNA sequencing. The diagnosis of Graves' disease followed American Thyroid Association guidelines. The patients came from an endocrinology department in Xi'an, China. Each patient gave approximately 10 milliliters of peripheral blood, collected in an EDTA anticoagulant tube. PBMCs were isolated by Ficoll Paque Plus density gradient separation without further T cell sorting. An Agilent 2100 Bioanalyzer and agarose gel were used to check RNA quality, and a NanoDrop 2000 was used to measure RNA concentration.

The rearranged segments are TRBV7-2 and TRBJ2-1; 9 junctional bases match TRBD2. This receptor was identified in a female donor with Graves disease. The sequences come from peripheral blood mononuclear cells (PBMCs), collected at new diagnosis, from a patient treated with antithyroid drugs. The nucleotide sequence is TGTGCCAGCAGCTGGAGTCAGCGGGAGGTCGGAAAGTTCTTC. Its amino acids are CASSWSQREVGKFF.